One sample yielded the 14 T cell receptor beta chains listed below, sequenced in a study of T-cell memory formation after mild COVID-19. TCRdb used MiXCR to reprocess the 5' RACE reads, holding one entry per CDR3 protein. The table has about 400,000 distinct CDR3 sequences, approximately 24% seen once. The sequencing sample was made of PBMCs or a T cell subset sorted from them (not recorded which). Every receptor here comes from an adult woman who had mild COVID-19 (a few samples of this study predate the infection). Cell type and time point are not known.

This clonotype has just a few counts. This chain uses TRBV12-3 or TRBV12-4 with TRBJ2-1; D gene uncertain. The CDR3 consists of 14 residues. Trimming pared 7 bases from V and 9 bases from J, leaving 19 bases between. CDR3 nucleotides: TGTGCCAGCACAGTTTTAGTATACGGTACTGAGCAGTTCTTC. This encodes CASTVLVYGTEQFF.

The CDR3 here is CASSGRRTDTQYF. The CDR3 bases are TGTGCCAGCAGCGGGCGTAGGACAGATACGCAGTATTTT. The chain is built from TRBV4-2 and TRBJ2-3; D unresolved. Trimming stripped 5 bases from V and 3 bases from J, with 9 bases between. There are 13 residues in the CDR3. Germline-derived CDR1 and CDR2 are LGHNA and YNFKEQ.

V is TRBV5-1 and J is TRBJ2-7; D might be TRBD1 or TRBD2, each matching 5 bases. The V gene lost 6 bases and the J gene lost 0 bases, with 10 bases spanning the gap. Germline V CDR1 and CDR2: SGHRS, YFSETQ. The CDR3 is 13 residues long. The CDR3 DNA follows: TGCGCCAGCATGAGGGGAGACTCCTACGAGCAGTACTTC. As protein: CASMRGDSYEQYF.

The V gene is TRBV21-1, the J gene TRBJ2-4; the DNA was not compared with TRBD2, the D call given in the table. TRBV21-1 corresponds to a pseudogene. This CDR3 contains 16 residues. Written as DNA, the CDR3 is TGTGCCAGCTTTTGGCAGCGGGGGCTAGCCAAAAACATTCAGTACTTC. As protein: CASFWQRGLAKNIQYF.

This clonotype was counted between two and nine times. The rearrangement uses TRBV7-4 and TRBJ1-1; D unclear. V lost 5 bases and J 3 bases, leaving 16 bases between the germline ends. The CDR3 is made up of 15 amino acids. CDR1 SGHVT and CDR2 SQSDAQ come from the germline V gene. The CDR3 DNA reads TGTGCCAGCAGCCGCTCGAAGGCTTTAGACACTGAAGCTTTCTTT. Translation: CASSRSKALDTEAFF.

The chain joins TRBV7-3 to TRBJ2-2; 10 positions agree with TRBD1. Per germline, CDR1 SGHTA and CDR2 FQGTGA. This CDR3 has 16 residues. V gave up 1 base and J gave up 4 bases; unmatched junction bases: 3. The DNA for the CDR3 is TGTGCCAGCAGCTTAATGGGACAGGGGACCACCGGGGAGCTGTTTTTT. It yields the protein CASSLMGQGTTGELFF.

This clonotype occurred a few times. The V and J genes are TRBV6-5 and TRBJ2-1; 10 bases line up with TRBD2. V lost 1 base, J lost 7 bases, and 1 base stayed unmatched. CDR3 length equals 14 residues. Germline CDR1 MNHEY, CDR2 SVGAGI. CDR3 in amino acids: CASSYLLAGNEQFF. DNA of the CDR3: TGTGCCAGCAGTTACTTACTAGCGGGAAATGAGCAGTTCTTC.

This clonotype has just one count. The chain combines TRBV27 with TRBJ1-4, with 9 bases lining up with TRBD1. The CDR3 length is 15 residues. V was clipped by 6 bases and J by 3 bases; unmatched bases: 5. CDR1 is MNHEY and CDR2 is SMNVEV in the germline V gene (reference sequence). CDR3 nucleotides: TGTGCCAGCAGCTACAGGGGGCTACCTAATGAAAAACTGTTTTTT. Its protein product is CASSYRGLPNEKLFF.

V gene TRBV19 combines with J gene TRBJ2-7; TRBD1 matches 9 bases. There are 16 residues in the CDR3. Germline trimming cut 6 bases from V and 4 bases from J; bases unmatched to any gene: 13. CDR1 and CDR2 (germline): LNHDA, SQIVND (reference sequence). Here the CDR3 DNA reads TGTGCCAGTAGGGACAGGGGTTCAGCGTTCGGTTACGAGCAGTACTTC. Translated: CASRDRGSAFGYEQYF.

This chain connects TRBV5-1 to TRBJ1-1, with 9 nucleotides matching TRBD1. V trimming: 3 bases; J trimming: 4 bases; junction bases outside the gene matches: 7. In germline, CDR1 is SGHRS, CDR2 YFSETQ. The CDR3 is 15 amino acids. The CDR3 nucleotides are TGCGCCAGCAGCTCATGGACAGGGGTAGTCACTGAAGCTTTCTTT. It codes for CASSSWTGVVTEAFF.

The chain is built from TRBV11-2 and TRBJ2-7, with 11 bases that match TRBD2. The CDR3 contains 16 residues. Germline V gene data show CDR1 as SGHAT and CDR2 as FQNNGV. With 2 bases clipped from V and 7 bases from J, the junction kept 10 bases outside the gene matches. Here the CDR3 reads CASSLRLAGWGMEQYF. For the CDR3, the DNA is TGTGCCAGCAGCTTACGACTAGCGGGATGGGGTATGGAGCAGTACTTC.

This clonotype has a handful of counts. The chain links TRBV12-3 or TRBV12-4 to TRBJ2-2, with D perhaps matching TRBD1 (6 bases). The CDR3 is 14 amino acids. The ends were cut back, 4 bases at V and 6 bases at J, with 12 bases in the middle. CDR3 DNA sequence: TGTGCCAGCAGTTCTGGCAGGGGACCCGGGGAGCTGTTTTTT. Its protein is CASSSGRGPGELFF.

The rearrangement uses TRBV20-1 and TRBJ1-5; no firm D call. The CDR3 totals 14 residues. Trimming left V 3 bases short and J 2 bases short, with 11 bases between. Germline V gene sequence: CDR1 DFQATT, CDR2 SNEGSKA (reference sequence). DNA of the CDR3: TGCAGTGCTAGCCGGGTCCGCGGCAATCAGCCCCAGCATTTT. Its protein product is CSASRVRGNQPQHF.

This clonotype has ten or more counts. The chain is built from TRBV20-1 and TRBJ2-3, with a tentative D call TRBD2 (6 bases). The CDR3 is made up of 14 amino acids. The V and J ends lost 6 bases and 4 bases respectively, with 17 bases between them. Per the germline V gene, CDR1 is DFQATT and CDR2 is SNEGSKA (reference sequence). CDR3 amino acids: CSAPRTGVADTQYF. CDR3 bases: TGCAGTGCACCGAGGACGGGAGTCGCAGATACGCAGTATTTT.